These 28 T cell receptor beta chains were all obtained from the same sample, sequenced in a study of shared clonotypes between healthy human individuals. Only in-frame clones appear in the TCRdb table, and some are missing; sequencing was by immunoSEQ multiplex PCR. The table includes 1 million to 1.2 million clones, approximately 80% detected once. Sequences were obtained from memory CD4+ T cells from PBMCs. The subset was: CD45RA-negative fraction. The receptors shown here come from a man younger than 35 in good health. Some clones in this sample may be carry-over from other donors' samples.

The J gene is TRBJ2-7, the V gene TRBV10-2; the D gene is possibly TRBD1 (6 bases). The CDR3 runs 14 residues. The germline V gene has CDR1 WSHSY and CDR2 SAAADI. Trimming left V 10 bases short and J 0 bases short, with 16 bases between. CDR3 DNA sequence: TGCGCCACAGCAATTCGGGACACCTCCTACGAGCAGTACTTC. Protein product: CATAIRDTSYEQYF.

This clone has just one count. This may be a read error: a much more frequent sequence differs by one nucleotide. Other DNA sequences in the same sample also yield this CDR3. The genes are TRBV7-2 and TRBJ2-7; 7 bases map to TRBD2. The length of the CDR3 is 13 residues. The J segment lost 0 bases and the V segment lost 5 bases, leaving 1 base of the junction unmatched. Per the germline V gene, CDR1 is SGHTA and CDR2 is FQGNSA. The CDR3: CASSRTSSYEQYF. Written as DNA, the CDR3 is TGTGCCAGCAGCCGGACTAGCTCCTACGAGCAGTACTTC. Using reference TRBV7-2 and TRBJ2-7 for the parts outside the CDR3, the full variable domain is GAGVSQSPSNKVTEKGKDVELRCDPISGHTALYWYRQSLGQGLEFLIYFQGNSAPDKSGLPSDRFSAERTGGSVSTLTIQRTQQEDSAVYLCASSRTSSYEQYFGPGTRLTVT.

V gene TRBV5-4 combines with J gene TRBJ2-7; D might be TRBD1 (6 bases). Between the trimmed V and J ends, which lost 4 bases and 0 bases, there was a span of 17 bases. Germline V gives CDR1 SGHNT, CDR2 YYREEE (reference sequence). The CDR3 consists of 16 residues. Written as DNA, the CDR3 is TGTGCCAGCAGCCAGGGGCTAGCAAAGAGCTCCTACGAGCAGTACTTC. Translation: CASSQGLAKSSYEQYF.

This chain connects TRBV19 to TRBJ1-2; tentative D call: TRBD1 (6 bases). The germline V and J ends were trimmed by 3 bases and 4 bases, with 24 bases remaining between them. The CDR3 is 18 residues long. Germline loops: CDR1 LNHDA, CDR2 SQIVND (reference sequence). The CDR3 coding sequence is TGTGCCAGTAGTATCCCTACCCTAGGGACAACTAAACCCTATGGCTACACCTTC. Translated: CASSIPTLGTTKPYGYTF. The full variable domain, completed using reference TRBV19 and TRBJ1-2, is DGGITQSPKYLFRKEGQNVTLSCEQNLNHDAMYWYRQDPGQGLRLIYYSQIVNDFQKGDIAEGYSVSREKKESFPLTVTSAQKNPTAFYLCASSIPTLGTTKPYGYTFGSGTRLTVV.

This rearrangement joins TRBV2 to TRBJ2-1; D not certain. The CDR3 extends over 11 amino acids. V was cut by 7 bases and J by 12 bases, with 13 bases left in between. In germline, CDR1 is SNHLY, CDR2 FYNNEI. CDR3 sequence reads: CASTIALWQFF. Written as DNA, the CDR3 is TGTGCCAGCACCATCGCCCTATGGCAGTTCTTC. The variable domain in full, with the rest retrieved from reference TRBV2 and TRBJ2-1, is EPEVTQTPSHQVTQMGQEVILRCVPISNHLYFYWYRQILGQKVEFLVSFYNNEISEKSEIFDDQFSVERPDGSNFTLKIRSTKLEDSAMYFCASTIALWQFFGPGTRLTVL.

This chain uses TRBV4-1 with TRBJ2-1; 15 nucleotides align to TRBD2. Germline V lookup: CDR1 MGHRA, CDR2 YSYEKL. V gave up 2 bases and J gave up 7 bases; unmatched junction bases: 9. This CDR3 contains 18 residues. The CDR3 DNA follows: TGCGCCAGCAGCCAACCAGGACTAGCGGGAGGGTTAAGGAATGAGCAGTTCTTC. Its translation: CASSQPGLAGGLRNEQFF.

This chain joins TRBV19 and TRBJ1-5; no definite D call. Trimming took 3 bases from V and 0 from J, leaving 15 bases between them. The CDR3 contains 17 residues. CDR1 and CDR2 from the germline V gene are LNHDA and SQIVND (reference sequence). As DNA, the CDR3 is TGTGCCAGTAGTATCGGGCAGCGCCGGAGTAGCAATCAGCCCCAGCATTTT. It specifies CASSIGQRRSSNQPQHF.

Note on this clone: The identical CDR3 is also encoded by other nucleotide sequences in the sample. The CDR3 here is CASSQAGSNQPQHF. Here the CDR3 DNA reads TGCGCCAGCAGCCAAGCCGGCAGCAATCAGCCCCAGCATTTT. This rearrangement joins TRBV4-1 to TRBJ1-5; D remains unclear. The V end was cut by 1 base, the J end by 1 base, with 5 bases between. The germline gives CDR1 MGHRA, CDR2 YSYEKL. The CDR3 sequence is 14 residues long.

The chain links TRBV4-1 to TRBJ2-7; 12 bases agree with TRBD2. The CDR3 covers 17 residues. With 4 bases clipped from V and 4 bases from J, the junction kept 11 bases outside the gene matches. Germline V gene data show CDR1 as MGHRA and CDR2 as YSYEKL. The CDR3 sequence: CASSPGKLAGGKYEQYF. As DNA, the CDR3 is TGCGCCAGCAGCCCGGGAAAACTAGCGGGAGGAAAATACGAGCAGTACTTC.

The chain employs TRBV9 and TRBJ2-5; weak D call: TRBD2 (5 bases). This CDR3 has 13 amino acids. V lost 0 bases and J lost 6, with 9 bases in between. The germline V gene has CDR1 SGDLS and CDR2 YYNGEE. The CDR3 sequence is CASSVAGGQTQYF. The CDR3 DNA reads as TGTGCCAGCAGCGTAGCTGGAGGCCAGACCCAGTACTTC.

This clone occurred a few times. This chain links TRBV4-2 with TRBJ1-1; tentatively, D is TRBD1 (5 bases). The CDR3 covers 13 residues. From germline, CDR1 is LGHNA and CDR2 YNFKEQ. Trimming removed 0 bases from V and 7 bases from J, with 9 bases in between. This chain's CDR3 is CASSQDTGIEAFF. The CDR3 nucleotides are TGTGCCAGCAGCCAAGATACAGGAATTGAAGCTTTCTTT.

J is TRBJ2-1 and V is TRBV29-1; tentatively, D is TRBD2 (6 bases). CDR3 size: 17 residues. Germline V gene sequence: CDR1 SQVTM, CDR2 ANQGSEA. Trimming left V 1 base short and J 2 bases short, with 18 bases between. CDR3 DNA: TGCAGCGTTGAAGGTTTGGGAGGAGGTATTGCCTACAATGAGCAGTTCTTC. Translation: CSVEGLGGGIAYNEQFF.

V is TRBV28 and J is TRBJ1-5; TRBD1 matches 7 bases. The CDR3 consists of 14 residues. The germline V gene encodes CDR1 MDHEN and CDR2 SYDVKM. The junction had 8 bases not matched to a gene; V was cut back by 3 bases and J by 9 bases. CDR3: CASSLRGPEGPQHF. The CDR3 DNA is TGTGCCAGCAGTTTGAGGGGGCCGGAGGGGCCCCAGCATTTT.

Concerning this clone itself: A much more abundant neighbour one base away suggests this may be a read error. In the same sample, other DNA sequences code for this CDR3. The CDR3 DNA follows: TGTGCCAGCAGCTTAGCCGGGGAGACCCAGTACTTC. Encoded protein: CASSLAGETQYF. The chain links TRBV7-3 to TRBJ2-5, with D unresolved. This CDR3 has 12 amino acids. V was clipped by 2 bases and J by 5 bases, with 6 bases between them. Germline loops: CDR1 SGHTA, CDR2 FQGTGA. Combining the CDR3 with reference TRBV7-3 and TRBJ2-5 gives the whole variable domain GAGVSQTPSNKVTEKGKYVELRCDPISGHTALYWYRQSLGQGPEFLIYFQGTGAADDSGLPNDRFFAVRPEGSVSTLKIQRTERGDSAVYLCASSLAGETQYFGPGTRLLVL.

DNA for the CDR3: TGTGCCAGCAGCCCTGGGGAGTCTGGACCTACCAAGGGCTACACCTTC. It yields the protein CASSPGESGPTKGYTF. The chain joins TRBV5-4 to TRBJ1-2; D is unclear. This CDR3 is built from 16 residues. Trimming removed 4 bases at V and 8 bases at J, with 24 bases between. Germline values: CDR1 SGHNT, CDR2 YYREEE (reference sequence).

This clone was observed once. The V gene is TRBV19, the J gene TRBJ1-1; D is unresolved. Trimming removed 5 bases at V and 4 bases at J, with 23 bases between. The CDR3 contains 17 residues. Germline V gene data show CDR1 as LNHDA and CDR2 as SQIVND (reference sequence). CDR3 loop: CASSPPVFAGEGTEAFF. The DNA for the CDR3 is TGTGCCAGTAGTCCCCCAGTCTTTGCGGGCGAAGGCACTGAAGCTTTCTTT. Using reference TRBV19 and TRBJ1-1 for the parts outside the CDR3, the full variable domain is DGGITQSPKYLFRKEGQNVTLSCEQNLNHDAMYWYRQDPGQGLRLIYYSQIVNDFQKGDIAEGYSVSREKKESFPLTVTSAQKNPTAFYLCASSPPVFAGEGTEAFFGQGTRLTVV.

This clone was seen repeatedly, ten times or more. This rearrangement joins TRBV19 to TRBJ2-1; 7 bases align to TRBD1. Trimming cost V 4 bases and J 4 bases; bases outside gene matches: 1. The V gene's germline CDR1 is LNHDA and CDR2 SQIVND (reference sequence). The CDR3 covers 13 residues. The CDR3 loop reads CASSRDRYNEQFF. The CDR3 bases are TGTGCCAGTAGTAGGGACAGATACAATGAGCAGTTCTTC.

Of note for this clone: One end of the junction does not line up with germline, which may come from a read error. The CDR3 spells CASTLLQGRLTDTQYF. The CDR3 nucleotides read TGTGCCAGCACCTTACTACAGGGGCGACTCACAGATACGCAGTATTTT. This rearrangement joins TRBV7-2 to TRBJ2-3; the match to TRBD1 covers 7 bases. The CDR3 has 16 amino acids. CDR1 and CDR2 from the germline V gene are SGHTA and FQGNSA.

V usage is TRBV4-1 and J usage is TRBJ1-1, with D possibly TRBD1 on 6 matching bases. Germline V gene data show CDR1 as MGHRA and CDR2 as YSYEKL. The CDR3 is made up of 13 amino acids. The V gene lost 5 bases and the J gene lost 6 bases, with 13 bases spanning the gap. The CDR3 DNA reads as TGCGCCAGCAGCAGCGAGCCAGGGGCTGAAGCTTTCTTT. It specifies CASSSEPGAEAFF.

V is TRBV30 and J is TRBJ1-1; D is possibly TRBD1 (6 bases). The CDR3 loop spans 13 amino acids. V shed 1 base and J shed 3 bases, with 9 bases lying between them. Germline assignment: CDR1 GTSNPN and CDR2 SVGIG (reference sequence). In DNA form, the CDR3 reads TGTGCCTGGAGTGGATACAGGGACACTGAAGCTTTCTTT. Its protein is CAWSGYRDTEAFF. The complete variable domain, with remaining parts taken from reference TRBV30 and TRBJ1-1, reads SQTIHQWPATLVQPVGSPLSLECTVEGTSNPNLYWYRQAAGRGLQLLFYSVGIGQISSEVPQNLSASRPQDRQFILSSKKLLLSDSGFYLCAWSGYRDTEAFFGQGTRLTVV.

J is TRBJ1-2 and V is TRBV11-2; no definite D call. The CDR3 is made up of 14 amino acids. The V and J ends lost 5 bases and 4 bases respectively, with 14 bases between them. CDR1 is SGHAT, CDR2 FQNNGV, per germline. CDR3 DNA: TGTGCCAGCAGCCCAGATCTGTTTGGCTATGGCTACACCTTC. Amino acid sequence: CASSPDLFGYGYTF.

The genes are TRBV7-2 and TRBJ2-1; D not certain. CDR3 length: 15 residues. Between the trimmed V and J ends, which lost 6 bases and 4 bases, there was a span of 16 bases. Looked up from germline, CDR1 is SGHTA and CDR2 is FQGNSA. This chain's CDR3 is CASSRSTRRYNEQFF. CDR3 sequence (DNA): TGTGCCAGCAGTCGAAGTACGCGCCGATACAATGAGCAGTTCTTC.

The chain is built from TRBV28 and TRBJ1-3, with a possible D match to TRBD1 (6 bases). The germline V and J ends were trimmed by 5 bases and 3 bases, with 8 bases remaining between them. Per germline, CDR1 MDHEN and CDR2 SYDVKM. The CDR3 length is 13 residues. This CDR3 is CASSQGLGNTIYF. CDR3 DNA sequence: TGTGCCAGCAGTCAGGGGCTTGGAAACACCATATATTTT.

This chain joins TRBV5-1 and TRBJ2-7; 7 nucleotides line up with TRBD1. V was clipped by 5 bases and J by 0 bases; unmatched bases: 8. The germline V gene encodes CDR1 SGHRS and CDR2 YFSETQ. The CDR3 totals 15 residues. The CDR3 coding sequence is TGCGCCAGCAGGGCAGGGGGTGGGAGCTCCTACGAGCAGTACTTC. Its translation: CASRAGGGSSYEQYF. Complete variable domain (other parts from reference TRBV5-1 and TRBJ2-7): KAGVTQTPRYLIKTRGQQVTLSCSPISGHRSVSWYQQTPGQGLQFLFEYFSETQRNKGNFPGRFSGRQFSNSRSEMNVSTLELGDSALYLCASRAGGGSSYEQYFGPGTRLTVT.

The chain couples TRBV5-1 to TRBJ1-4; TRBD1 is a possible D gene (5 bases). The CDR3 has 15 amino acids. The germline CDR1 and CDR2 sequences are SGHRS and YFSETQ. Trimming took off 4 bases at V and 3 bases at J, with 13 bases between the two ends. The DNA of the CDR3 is TGCGCCAGCAGCCGCGACGGGACTTCTAATGAAAAACTGTTTTTT. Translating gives CASSRDGTSNEKLFF.

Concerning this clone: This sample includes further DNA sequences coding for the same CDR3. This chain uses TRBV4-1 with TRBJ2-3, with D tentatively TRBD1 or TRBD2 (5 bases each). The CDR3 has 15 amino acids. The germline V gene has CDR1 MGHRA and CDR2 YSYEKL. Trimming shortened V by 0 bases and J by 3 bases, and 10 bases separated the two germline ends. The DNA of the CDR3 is TGCGCCAGCAGCCAAGATCTCGGGGCGACAGATACGCAGTATTTT. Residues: CASSQDLGATDTQYF.

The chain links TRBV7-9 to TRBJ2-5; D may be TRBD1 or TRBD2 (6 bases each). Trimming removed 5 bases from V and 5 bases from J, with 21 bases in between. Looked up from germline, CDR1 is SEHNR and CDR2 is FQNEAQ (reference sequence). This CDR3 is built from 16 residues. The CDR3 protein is CASSPRGVRPRETQYF. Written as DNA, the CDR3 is TGTGCCAGCAGCCCAAGGGGGGTGCGGCCTAGGGAGACCCAGTACTTC.

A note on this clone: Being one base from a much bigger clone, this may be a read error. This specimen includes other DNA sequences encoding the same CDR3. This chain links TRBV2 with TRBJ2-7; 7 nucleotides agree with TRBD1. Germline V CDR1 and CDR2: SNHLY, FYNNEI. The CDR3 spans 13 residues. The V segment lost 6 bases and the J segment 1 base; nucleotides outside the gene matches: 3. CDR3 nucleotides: TGTGCCAGCAGCCGGGACAGATCCTACGAGCAGTACTTC. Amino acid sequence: CASSRDRSYEQYF.